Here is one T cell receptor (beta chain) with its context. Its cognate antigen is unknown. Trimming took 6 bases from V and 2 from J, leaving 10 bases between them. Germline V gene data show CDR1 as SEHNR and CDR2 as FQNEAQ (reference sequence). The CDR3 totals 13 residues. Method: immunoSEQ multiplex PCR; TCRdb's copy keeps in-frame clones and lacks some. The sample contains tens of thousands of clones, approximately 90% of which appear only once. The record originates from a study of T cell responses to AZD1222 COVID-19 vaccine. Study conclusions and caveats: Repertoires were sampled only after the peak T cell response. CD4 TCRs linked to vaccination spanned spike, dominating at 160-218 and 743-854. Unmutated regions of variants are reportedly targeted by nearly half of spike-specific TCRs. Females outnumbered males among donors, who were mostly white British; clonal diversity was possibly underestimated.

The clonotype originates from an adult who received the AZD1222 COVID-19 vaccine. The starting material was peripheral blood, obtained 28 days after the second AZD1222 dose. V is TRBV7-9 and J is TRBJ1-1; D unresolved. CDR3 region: CASSLAPNTEAFF. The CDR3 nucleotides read TGTGCCAGCAGTCTAGCTCCAAACACTGAAGCTTTCTTT.